This T cell receptor (beta chain) was retrieved from a study of blood T cell repertoires in COVID-19. Overall study: Donors in the United States, Italy and Spain gave samples during acute or convalescent COVID-19. Sources were T cells, B-cell-depleted T cells, or PBMCs; the material itself was cDNA or gDNA.

Under the authors' procedure: The authors estimated nucleated cell counts from reference gene primer amplification. The repertoire was sequenced with immunoSEQ multiplex PCR; TCRdb's copy has only in-frame clones and lacks some. From that table come the V and J calls and clone size; the DNA was used to work out D and trimming. The table includes approximately 30,000 clones, 85% detected once. CDR3 length equals 14 residues. Trimming removed 2 bases from V and 6 bases from J; junction bases left unmatched: 4. CDR1 is SGHRS, CDR2 YFSETQ, per germline. Remarks on this clone: The same CDR3 is also encoded by other DNA sequences in this sample.

The sequenced material came from peripheral blood. This chain links TRBV5-1 with TRBJ1-4, with TRBD1 identical over 7 bases. This receptor was taken from a human donor with acute or convalescent COVID-19. The donor label of this sample is uncertain. The chain's CDR3 is CASSLGQGDEKLFF. Here the CDR3 DNA reads TGCGCCAGCAGCTTAGGGCAGGGGGATGAAAAACTGTTTTTT. The whole variable domain, remainder taken from reference TRBV5-1 and TRBJ1-4, is KAGVTQTPRYLIKTRGQQVTLSCSPISGHRSVSWYQQTPGQGLQFLFEYFSETQRNKGNFPGRFSGRQFSNSRSEMNVSTLELGDSALYLCASSLGQGDEKLFFGSGTQLSVL.